Listed here is a single T cell receptor beta chain. This specimen includes other DNA sequences encoding the same CDR3. There are 12 residues in the CDR3. V dropped 7 bases and J dropped 2 bases, with 8 bases sitting between them. Germline CDR1 reads MNHEY; CDR2 reads SMNVEV (reference sequence). This entry comes from a study of blood T cell repertoires in COVID-19. Study-wide context: The cDNA or gDNA used as material had been derived from T cells, B-cell-depleted T cells, or PBMCs.

Sequencing used immunoSEQ multiplex PCR; TCRdb keeps in-frame clones, though not all of them. The sample shows roughly 260,000 clones, 65% to 90% of them seen only once. The sequenced sample was peripheral blood. This TCR was recovered from a woman between 65 and 79 years old with acute or convalescent COVID-19. V gene TRBV27 combines with J gene TRBJ1-2; D not certain. The CDR3 spells CASKSGNYGYTF. CDR3 DNA sequence: TGTGCCAGCAAAAGCGGCAACTATGGCTACACCTTC.